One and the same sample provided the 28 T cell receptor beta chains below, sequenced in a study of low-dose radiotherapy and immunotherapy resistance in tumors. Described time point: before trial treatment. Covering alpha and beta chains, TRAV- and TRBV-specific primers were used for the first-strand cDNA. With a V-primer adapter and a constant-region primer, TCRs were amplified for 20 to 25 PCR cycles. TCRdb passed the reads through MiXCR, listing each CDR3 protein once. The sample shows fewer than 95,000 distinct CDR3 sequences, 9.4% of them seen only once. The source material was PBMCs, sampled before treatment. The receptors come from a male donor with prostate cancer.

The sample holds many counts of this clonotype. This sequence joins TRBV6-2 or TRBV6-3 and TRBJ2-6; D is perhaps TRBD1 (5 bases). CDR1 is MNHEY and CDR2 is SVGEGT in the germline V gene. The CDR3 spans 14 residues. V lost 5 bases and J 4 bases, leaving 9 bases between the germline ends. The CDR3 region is CASSQAGGANVLTF. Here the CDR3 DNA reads TGTGCCAGCAGTCAGGCAGGGGGGGCCAACGTCCTGACTTTC.

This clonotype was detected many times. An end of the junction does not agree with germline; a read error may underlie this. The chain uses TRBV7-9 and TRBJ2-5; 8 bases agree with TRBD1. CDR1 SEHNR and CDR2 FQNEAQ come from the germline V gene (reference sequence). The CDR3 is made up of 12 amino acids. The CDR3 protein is CASSWGQAGSIF. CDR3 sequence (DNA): TGTGCCAGCAGCTGGGGACAGGCCGGTTCAATCTTC.

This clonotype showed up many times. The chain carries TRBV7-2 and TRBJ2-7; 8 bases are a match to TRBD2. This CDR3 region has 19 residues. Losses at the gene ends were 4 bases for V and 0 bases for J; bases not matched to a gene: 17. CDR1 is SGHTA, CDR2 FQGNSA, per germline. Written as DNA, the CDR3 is TGTGCCAGCAGCTCTGGCCGACCGGGACTAGTCTTCAGCTCCTACGAGCAGTACTTC. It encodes CASSSGRPGLVFSSYEQYF. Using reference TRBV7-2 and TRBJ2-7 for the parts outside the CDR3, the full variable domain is GAGVSQSPSNKVTEKGKDVELRCDPISGHTALYWYRQSLGQGLEFLIYFQGNSAPDKSGLPSDRFSAERTGGSVSTLTIQRTQQEDSAVYLCASSSGRPGLVFSSYEQYFGPGTRLTVT.

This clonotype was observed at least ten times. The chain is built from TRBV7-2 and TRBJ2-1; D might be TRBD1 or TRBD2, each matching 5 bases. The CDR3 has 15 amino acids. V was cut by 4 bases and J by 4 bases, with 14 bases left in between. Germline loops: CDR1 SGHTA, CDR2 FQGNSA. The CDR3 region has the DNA TGTGCCAGCAGCTCCACCCCCGAGGGGTACAATGAGCAGTTCTTC. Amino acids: CASSSTPEGYNEQFF.

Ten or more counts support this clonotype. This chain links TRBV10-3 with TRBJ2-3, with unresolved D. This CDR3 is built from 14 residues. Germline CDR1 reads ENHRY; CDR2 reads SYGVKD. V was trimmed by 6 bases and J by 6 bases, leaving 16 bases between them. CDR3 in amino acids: CAIRIPGSPDTQYF. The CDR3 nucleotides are TGTGCCATCAGGATCCCGGGTTCCCCGGATACGCAGTATTTT.

For the CDR3, the DNA is TGCAGTGGGCCGGTGAGGGGGGCCCCACAAGAGACCCAGTACTTC. Protein sequence: CSGPVRGAPQETQYF. The V call is TRBV20-1, the J call TRBJ2-5, with D possibly being TRBD1 or TRBD2 (6 bases each). This CDR3 is built from 15 residues. Trimming cost V 7 bases and J 2 bases, with 20 bases left between them. Germline CDR1 reads DFQATT; CDR2 reads SNEGSKA (reference sequence).

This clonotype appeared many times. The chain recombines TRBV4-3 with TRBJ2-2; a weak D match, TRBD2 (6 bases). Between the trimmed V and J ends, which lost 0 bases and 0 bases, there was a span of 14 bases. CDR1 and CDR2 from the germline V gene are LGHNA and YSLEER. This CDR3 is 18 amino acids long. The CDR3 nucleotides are TGCGCCAGCAGCCAAGAGGAACGGGAGCCCGCGAACACCGGGGAGCTGTTTTTT. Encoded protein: CASSQEEREPANTGELFF.

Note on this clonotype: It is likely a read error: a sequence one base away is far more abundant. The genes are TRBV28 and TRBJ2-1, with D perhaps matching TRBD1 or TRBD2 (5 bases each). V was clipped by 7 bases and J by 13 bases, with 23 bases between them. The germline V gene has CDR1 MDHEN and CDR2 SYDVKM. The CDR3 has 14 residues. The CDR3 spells CASTLFGGEETQFF. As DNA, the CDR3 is TGTGCCAGCACTTTGTTTGGGGGAGAAGAGACCCAGTTCTTC.

CDR3 protein: CSVKTDNTGELFF. DNA for the CDR3: TGCAGCGTTAAGACAGATAACACCGGGGAGCTGTTTTTT. V usage is TRBV29-1 and J usage is TRBJ2-2, with D maybe TRBD1 (5 bases). V was shortened by 5 bases and J by 2 bases, with 9 bases between the two germline ends. The germline CDR1 and CDR2 sequences are SQVTM and ANQGSEA. The CDR3 extends over 13 amino acids.

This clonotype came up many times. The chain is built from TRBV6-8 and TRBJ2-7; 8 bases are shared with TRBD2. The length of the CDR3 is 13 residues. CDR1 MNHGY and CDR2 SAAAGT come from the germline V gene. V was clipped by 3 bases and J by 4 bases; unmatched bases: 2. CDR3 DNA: TGTGCCAGCAGTTATGGCGGGAGGTACGAGCAGTACTTC. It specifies CASSYGGRYEQYF.

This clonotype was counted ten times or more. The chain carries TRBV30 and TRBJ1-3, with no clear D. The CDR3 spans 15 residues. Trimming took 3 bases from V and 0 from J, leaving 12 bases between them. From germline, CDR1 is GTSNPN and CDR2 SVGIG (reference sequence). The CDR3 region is CAWSRPSSSGNTIYF. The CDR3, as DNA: TGTGCCTGGAGCCGACCGTCGAGCTCTGGAAACACCATATATTTT.

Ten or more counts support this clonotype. CDR3 residues: CASSLAKDRGETQYF. The CDR3, as DNA: TGTGCCAGCAGCTTGGCCAAGGACAGGGGAGAGACCCAGTACTTC. The V call is TRBV5-4, the J call TRBJ2-5; 9 bases align to TRBD1. Trimming cost V 0 bases and J 4 bases; bases outside gene matches: 4. Germline CDR1 reads SGHNT; CDR2 reads YYREEE (reference sequence). The CDR3 runs 15 residues.

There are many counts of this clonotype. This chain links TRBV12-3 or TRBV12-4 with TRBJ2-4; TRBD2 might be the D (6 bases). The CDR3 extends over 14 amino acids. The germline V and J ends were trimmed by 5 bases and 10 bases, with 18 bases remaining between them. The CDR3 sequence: CASSVEVSGSIQYF. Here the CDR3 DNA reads TGTGCCAGCAGTGTGGAAGTTAGCGGAAGTATTCAGTACTTC.

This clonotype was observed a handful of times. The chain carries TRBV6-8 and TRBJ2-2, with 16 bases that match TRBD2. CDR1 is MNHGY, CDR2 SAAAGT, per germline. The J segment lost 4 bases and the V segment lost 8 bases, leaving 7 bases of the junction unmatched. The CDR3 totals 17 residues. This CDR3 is CASAGLAGGPSTGELFF. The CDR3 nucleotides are TGTGCCAGCGCGGGACTAGCGGGAGGGCCGAGCACCGGGGAGCTGTTTTTT.

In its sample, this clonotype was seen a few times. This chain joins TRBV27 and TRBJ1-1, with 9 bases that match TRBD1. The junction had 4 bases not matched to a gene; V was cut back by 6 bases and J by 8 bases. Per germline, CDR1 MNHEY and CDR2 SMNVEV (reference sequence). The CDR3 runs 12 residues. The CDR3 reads CASRRTGAEAFF. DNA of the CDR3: TGTGCCAGCAGGAGGACAGGGGCAGAAGCTTTCTTT.

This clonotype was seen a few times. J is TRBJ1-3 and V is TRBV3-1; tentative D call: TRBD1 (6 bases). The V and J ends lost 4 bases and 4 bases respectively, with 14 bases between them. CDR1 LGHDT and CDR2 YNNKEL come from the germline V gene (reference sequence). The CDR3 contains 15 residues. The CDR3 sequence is CASSRQRTAGNTIYF. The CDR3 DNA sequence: TGTGCCAGCAGCCGCCAAAGGACAGCCGGAAACACCATATATTTT. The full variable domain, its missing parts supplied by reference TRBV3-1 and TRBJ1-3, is DTAVSQTPKYLVTQMGNDKSIKCEQNLGHDTMYWYKQDSKKFLKIMFSYNNKELIINETVPNRFSPKSPDKAHLNLHINSLELGDSAVYFCASSRQRTAGNTIYFGEGSWLTVV.

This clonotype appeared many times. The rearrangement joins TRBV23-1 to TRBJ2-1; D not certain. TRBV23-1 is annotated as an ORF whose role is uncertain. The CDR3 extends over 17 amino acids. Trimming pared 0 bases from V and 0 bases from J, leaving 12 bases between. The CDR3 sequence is CASSQSAETSSYNEQFF. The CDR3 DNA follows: TGCGCCAGCAGTCAATCAGCCGAAACGAGCTCCTACAATGAGCAGTTCTTC.

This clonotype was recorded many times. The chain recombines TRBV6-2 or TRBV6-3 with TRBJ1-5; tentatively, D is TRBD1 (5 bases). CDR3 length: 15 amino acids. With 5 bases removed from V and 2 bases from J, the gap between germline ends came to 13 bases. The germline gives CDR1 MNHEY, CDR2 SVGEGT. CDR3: CASSPWAGRNQPQHF. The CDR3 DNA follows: TGTGCCAGCAGTCCCTGGGCAGGGCGCAATCAGCCCCAGCATTTT.

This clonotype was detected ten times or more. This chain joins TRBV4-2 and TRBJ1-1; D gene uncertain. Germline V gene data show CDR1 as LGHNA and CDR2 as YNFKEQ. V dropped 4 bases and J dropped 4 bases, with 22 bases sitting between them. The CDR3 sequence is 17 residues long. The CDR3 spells CASSPGLETGWTTEAFF. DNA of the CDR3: TGTGCCAGCAGCCCTGGGCTGGAGACGGGGTGGACCACTGAAGCTTTCTTT.

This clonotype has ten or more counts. The CDR3 region has the DNA TGTGCCCTCAGACAGGGGGCGCATACCGGGGAGCTGTTTTTT. This codes for CALRQGAHTGELFF. This chain links TRBV12-3 or TRBV12-4 with TRBJ2-2; 10 bases line up with TRBD1. With 11 bases clipped from V and 5 bases from J, the junction kept 8 bases outside the gene matches. The CDR3 contains 14 residues.

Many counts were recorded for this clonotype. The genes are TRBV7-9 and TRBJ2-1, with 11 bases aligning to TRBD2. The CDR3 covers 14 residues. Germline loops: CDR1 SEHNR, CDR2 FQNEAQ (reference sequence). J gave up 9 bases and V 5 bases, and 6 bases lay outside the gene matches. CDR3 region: CASSRTSGRGEQFF. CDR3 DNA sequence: TGTGCCAGCAGCCGAACTAGCGGGAGAGGTGAGCAGTTCTTC.

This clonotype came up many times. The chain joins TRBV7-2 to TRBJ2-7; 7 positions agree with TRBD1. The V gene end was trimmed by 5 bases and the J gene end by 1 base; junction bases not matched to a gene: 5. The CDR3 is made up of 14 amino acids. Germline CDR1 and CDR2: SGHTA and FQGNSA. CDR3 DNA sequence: TGTGCCAGCAGCCTAGACAGGGCTTCCTACGAGCAGTACTTC. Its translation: CASSLDRASYEQYF.

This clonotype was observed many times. The CDR3 loop reads CSGLAGGPDTQYF. The CDR3 coding sequence is TGCAGCGGGCTAGCGGGAGGGCCAGATACGCAGTATTTT. This chain uses TRBV29-1 with TRBJ2-3; 12 nucleotides agree with TRBD2. The V segment lost 7 bases and the J segment 4 bases; nucleotides outside the gene matches: 3. The CDR3 extends over 13 amino acids. Germline CDR1 is SQVTM and CDR2 is ANQGSEA.

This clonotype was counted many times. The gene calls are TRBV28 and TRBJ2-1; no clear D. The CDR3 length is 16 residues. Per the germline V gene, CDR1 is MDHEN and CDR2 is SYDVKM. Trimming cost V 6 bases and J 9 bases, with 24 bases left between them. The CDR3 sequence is CASSLSLLRGRSEQFF. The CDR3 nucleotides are TGTGCCAGCAGCTTAAGTCTACTTCGAGGACGGAGTGAGCAGTTCTTC.

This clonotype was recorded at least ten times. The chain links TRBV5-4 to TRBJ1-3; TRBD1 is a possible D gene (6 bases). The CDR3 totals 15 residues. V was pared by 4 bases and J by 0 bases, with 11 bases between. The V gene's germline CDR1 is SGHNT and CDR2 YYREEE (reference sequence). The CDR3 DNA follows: TGTGCCAGCAGCCCGGGGGGCGCCTCTGGAAACACCATATATTTT. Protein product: CASSPGGASGNTIYF.

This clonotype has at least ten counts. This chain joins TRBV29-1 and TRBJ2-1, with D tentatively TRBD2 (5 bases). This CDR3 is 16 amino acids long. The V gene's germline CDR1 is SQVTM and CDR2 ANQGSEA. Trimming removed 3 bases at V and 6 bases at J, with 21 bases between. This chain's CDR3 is CSVDGSPTRASNEQFF. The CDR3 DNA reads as TGCAGCGTTGATGGCTCACCTACTAGAGCGAGCAATGAGCAGTTCTTC.

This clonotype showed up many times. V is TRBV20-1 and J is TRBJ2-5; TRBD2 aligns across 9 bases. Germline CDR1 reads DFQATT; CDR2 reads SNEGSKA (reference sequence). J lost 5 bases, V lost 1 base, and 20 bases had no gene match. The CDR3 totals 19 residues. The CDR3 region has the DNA TGCAGTGCTAGAGGGGGAGGCGGCGGGAGGGCCTCGACCCCTGAGACCCAGTACTTC. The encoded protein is CSARGGGGGRASTPETQYF.

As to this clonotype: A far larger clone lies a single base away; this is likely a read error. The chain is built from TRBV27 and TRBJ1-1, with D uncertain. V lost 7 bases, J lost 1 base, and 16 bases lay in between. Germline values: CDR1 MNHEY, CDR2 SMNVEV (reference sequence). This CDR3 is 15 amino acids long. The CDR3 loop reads CASTSSARGNTEAFF. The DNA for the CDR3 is TGTGCCAGCACCTCGTCGGCTCGGGGGAACACTGAAGCTTTCTTT.